This record looks at one T cell receptor beta chain sequence and its context. This clone showed up many times. There is no known antigen for this receptor. Read data end 3 residues before the CDR3 end; the end is taken from the germline J gene. Most CVID patients and most healthy controls were of Caucasian heritage. Heparinized peripheral whole blood samples of about 5 to 8 ml were collected from each donor. TCRbeta CDR3 repertoires were sequenced from genomic DNA of adults with common variable immune deficiency (CVID) and healthy adult controls. A total of approximately 22 healthy adult volunteers (approximately 12 female and around ten male; age range roughly 20 to 66 years, mean age around 31) were included in the control group. Diluted blood was density-centrifuged over Hypaque 1077 or Ficoll-Paque to isolate peripheral blood mononuclear cells. Genomic DNA was obtained from unsorted mononuclear cells through either Qiagen column purification or a centrifugation-based method.

Reading from cysteine to phenylalanine, the CDR3 counts 13 amino acids. Part of the CDR3 DNA is given, 30 bases translated from base 1. As encoded in the germline V gene (reference sequence), CDR1 is LNHDA while CDR2 is SQIVND. V loses 4 bases, J loses 7 bases, and the germline ends lie 11 bases apart. This sample stems from a study of T cell clonality in common variable immunodeficiency (dated by TCRdb to 2015 to 2017). Overall study results and their limits: Differences among patients in the CVID cohort limited the correlations between repertoire features and clinical complications. Fewer TCRbeta clones were shared among CVID subjects than among healthy controls (p < 0.0001). It was noted by the authors that sequencing of the repertoires of T cell subpopulations would be needed to clarify the cause of the increased clonality in CVID. TCRbeta clonality was higher in CVID subjects than in healthy controls (t-test p = 0.018), and the increase was most characteristic of about a third of subjects. Even though DNA input was equal, the average per sample came to roughly 80,000 unique sequences for controls compared with around 33,000 for CVID samples. Fewer deletions and N-nucleotide insertions were reportedly observed in CVID TCRbeta sequences, and highly modified clones with 13 or more V deletions were reportedly absent from CVID TCRbeta sequences.

For sequencing, equivalent amounts of genomic DNA were input from CVID and control samples. For every sample, a 60 bp segment covering the rearranged TCRbeta CDR3 region was amplified and then sequenced. The immunoSEQ assay, a bias-corrected multiplex PCR with high-throughput sequencing, was employed for TCRbeta amplification. The authors' analysis ran thus. Every unique nucleotide sequence was considered a clone and was annotated with V, D and J genes, copy number and frequency. Sequences were labeled productive if in frame, and non-productive if out of frame or containing stop codons. Clonality was calculated from Shannon's entropy as previously described. The predicted amino acid sequences of productive clones were used to derive the mean CDR3 Kyte-Doolittle hydropathy. Hierarchical clustering of scaled V gene usage was performed with the R hclust function using Manhattan distance and complete linkage. Sharing of clones by CDR3 amino acid sequence was evaluated through resampling of 12 repertoires per group over 100 rounds. The repertoires were searched for some 70 published EBV-specific TCRbeta sequences and 200 to 300 published CMV-specific TCRbeta sequences. Analysis left out a couple of CVID samples that produced under 10,000 sequences, so a few dozen CVID repertoires remained. TCRdb took over this immuneACCESS table, retaining in-frame rearrangements with V and J assigned. Such tables are incomplete; in checked studies, under half of the missing clones stem from an unresolved V gene, and the remainder is unexplained. V and J calls and clone size are as listed in that table; D and trimming were resolved from the DNA. This sample has about 47,000 clones, none of them a singleton. Jointly, the top ten make up approximately 1.9% of the sample.

The sequence links TRBV19 to TRBJ1-5; no D gene call is confident. The source material was peripheral blood mononuclear cells. This receptor was taken from a person aged 18 to 70 in good health. The CDR3 is CASSTQTSQPQHF. The sequenced part of the CDR3 DNA is TGTGCCAGTAGTACACAGACAAGCCAGCCC.